These 24 T cell receptor beta chains originate from one sample sequenced in a study of T cells in Graves' hyperthyroidism and ophthalmopathy. Authors of the study amplified TCR beta CDR3 regions from RNA transcripts. TCR CDR3 regions were first amplified by RT-PCR with HTBI primers. TCRdb recomputed calls from the multiplex PCR reads with MiXCR, one row per CDR3 protein. The table has approximately 520,000 distinct CDR3 sequences, around a quarter seen once. Sequenced input: blood. Source of these receptors: a young woman with Graves' ophthalmopathy.

At least ten counts were recorded for this clonotype. The chain joins TRBV9 to TRBJ1-1; D remains ambiguous. Trimming stripped 2 bases from V and 1 base from J, with 9 bases between. Germline-derived CDR1 and CDR2 are SGDLS and YYNGEE. The CDR3 consists of 14 residues. The CDR3 DNA reads TGTGCCAGCAGCGTCTCCGGGGAGAACACTGAAGCTTTCTTT. Amino acids: CASSVSGENTEAFF.

This clonotype was found many times. The genes are TRBV11-2 and TRBJ1-2, with D perhaps matching TRBD1 (6 bases). The germline V gene has CDR1 SGHAT and CDR2 FQNNGV. The CDR3 totals 12 residues. V was trimmed by 5 bases and J by 8 bases, leaving 12 bases between them. The CDR3 DNA reads as TGTGCCAGCAGCCAAATGACAGGCGGCTACACCTTC. Protein sequence: CASSQMTGGYTF.

Only one count was recorded for this clonotype. The chain recombines TRBV6-8 with TRBJ1-2; D not certain. The CDR3 length is 14 residues. Per the germline V gene, CDR1 is MNHGY and CDR2 is SAAAGT. The V end was cut by 3 bases, the J end by 1 base, with 9 bases between. CDR3 sequence: CASSYRAGNYGYTF. The CDR3 DNA sequence: TGTGCCAGCAGTTATCGGGCAGGTAACTATGGCTACACCTTC.

This clonotype was observed at least ten times. The chain carries TRBV3-1 and TRBJ1-1; D unresolved. The CDR3 has 14 amino acids. Trimming removed 0 bases at V and 1 base at J, with 6 bases between. Germline assignment: CDR1 LGHDT and CDR2 YNNKEL (reference sequence). CDR3 sequence reads: CASSQDAGNTEAFF. The CDR3, as DNA: TGTGCCAGCAGCCAAGACGCAGGGAACACTGAAGCTTTCTTT. Full variable domain (remainder filled in from reference TRBV3-1 and TRBJ1-1): DTAVSQTPKYLVTQMGNDKSIKCEQNLGHDTMYWYKQDSKKFLKIMFSYNNKELIINETVPNRFSPKSPDKAHLNLHINSLELGDSAVYFCASSQDAGNTEAFFGQGTRLTVV.

There are a few counts of this clonotype. This chain joins TRBV6-2 or TRBV6-3 and TRBJ2-5, with 12 bases aligning to TRBD2. V trimming: 4 bases; J trimming: 3 bases; junction bases outside the gene matches: 6. The CDR3 runs to 16 residues. Looked up from germline, CDR1 is MNHEY and CDR2 is SVGEGT. This CDR3 is CASSFRGLAGKETQYF. CDR3 DNA sequence: TGTGCCAGCAGTTTCCGCGGACTAGCGGGAAAAGAGACCCAGTACTTC.

As for this clonotype: This may be a read error, as it is one base from a much larger clone. The chain joins TRBV20-1 to TRBJ2-7, with 8 bases that match TRBD1. From germline, CDR1 is DFQATT and CDR2 SNEGSKA (reference sequence). V shed 7 bases and J 5 bases; nucleotides not matched to a gene: 10. The length of the CDR3 is 13 residues. CDR3 sequence reads: CSGQGFSTDEQYF. CDR3 nucleotides: TGCAGTGGACAGGGGTTTTCCACTGACGAGCAGTACTTC.

This clonotype occurred many times. The rearrangement joins TRBV12-3 or TRBV12-4 to TRBJ1-2; D not resolved. The CDR3 is made up of 13 amino acids. V shed 2 bases and J shed 1 base, with 5 bases lying between them. The CDR3 sequence: CASSLFSNYGYTF. The CDR3 DNA sequence: TGTGCCAGCAGTTTATTCAGTAACTATGGCTACACCTTC.

This clonotype showed up just a few times. The V call is TRBV5-1, the J call TRBJ2-7; no definite D call. The V end was cut by 3 bases, the J end by 3 bases, with 10 bases between. Germline CDR1 reads SGHRS; CDR2 reads YFSETQ. The CDR3 totals 13 residues. In DNA form, the CDR3 reads TGCGCCAGCAGCTCCGTGGGGAACTACGAGCAGTACTTC. Its translation: CASSSVGNYEQYF.

This clonotype appeared a few times. One junction end does not reproduce the germline sequence, and a read error may be involved. The chain couples TRBV6-1 to TRBJ2-7; 10 nucleotides line up with TRBD1. This CDR3 has 17 amino acids. Per the germline V gene, CDR1 is MNHNS and CDR2 is SASEGT. The CDR3 reads CAGSEGTPGQGLYEQYF. CDR3 in DNA: TGTGCCGGCAGTGAGGGCACTCCGGGACAGGGGCTCTACGAACAGTACTTC.

The chain carries TRBV13 and TRBJ2-7; weak D call: TRBD1 (6 bases). The germline gives CDR1 PRHDT, CDR2 FYEKMQ (reference sequence). This CDR3 spans 14 amino acids. Deletions cut 5 bases from V and 2 bases from J, with 13 bases between. CDR3 sequence reads: CASSIRQVTYEQYF. The CDR3 bases are TGTGCCAGCAGCATACGACAGGTAACCTACGAGCAGTACTTC.

This clonotype has more than one count but fewer than ten. The chain uses TRBV12-5 and TRBJ1-5; TRBD1 matches at 8 bases. CDR1 is LGHNT, CDR2 FRNRAP, per germline. This CDR3 spans 16 amino acids. Losses at the gene ends were 0 bases for V and 5 bases for J; bases not matched to a gene: 6. CDR3 amino acids: CASGLVLTGEHQPQHF. The CDR3 bases are TGTGCTAGTGGTTTGGTACTGACAGGGGAACATCAGCCCCAGCATTTT.

This clonotype has a count of ten or more. The chain has TRBV2 and TRBJ1-1; D call uncertain. The CDR3 is 14 amino acids. Germline V gene sequence: CDR1 SNHLY, CDR2 FYNNEI. V was shortened by 4 bases and J by 0 bases, with 9 bases between the two germline ends. The CDR3 loop is CASSAGGMNTEAFF. The CDR3 nucleotides read TGTGCCAGCAGTGCGGGAGGGATGAACACTGAAGCTTTCTTT.

This clonotype was recorded many times. This rearrangement joins TRBV11-2 to TRBJ1-1; D unresolved. This CDR3 contains 16 residues. Germline CDR1 reads SGHAT; CDR2 reads FQNNGV. Between the trimmed V and J ends, which lost 0 bases and 1 base, there was a span of 12 bases. The CDR3 sequence is CASSLDLGAGNTEAFF. CDR3 nucleotide sequence: TGTGCCAGCAGCTTAGATCTTGGAGCGGGGAACACTGAAGCTTTCTTT. The variable domain in full, completed from reference TRBV11-2 and TRBJ1-1, reads EAGVAQSPRYKIIEKRQSVAFWCNPISGHATLYWYQQILGQGPKLLIQFQNNGVVDDSQLPKDRFSAERLKGVDSTLKIQPAKLEDSAVYLCASSLDLGAGNTEAFFGQGTRLTVV.

This clonotype was recorded at least ten times. This sequence joins TRBV7-9 and TRBJ2-7; the D is unclear. Germline assignment: CDR1 SEHNR and CDR2 FQNEAQ (reference sequence). The CDR3 totals 14 residues. V was pared by 3 bases and J by 4 bases, with 13 bases between. CDR3 in amino acids: CASSFQERQYEQYF. The CDR3 nucleotides are TGTGCCAGCAGCTTCCAAGAACGCCAATACGAGCAGTACTTC.

This clonotype was seen repeatedly, ten times or more. The rearrangement joins TRBV20-1 to TRBJ2-2; TRBD2 matches 8 bases. Germline V gives CDR1 DFQATT, CDR2 SNEGSKA (reference sequence). The length of the CDR3 is 14 residues. V was pared by 2 bases and J by 5 bases, with 4 bases of the junction left unmatched. The CDR3 loop reads CSARKLADTGELFF. The CDR3 DNA is TGCAGTGCTAGAAAACTAGCGGATACCGGGGAGCTGTTTTTT.

This clonotype appeared a single time. J is TRBJ1-5 and V is TRBV2; unclear D gene. The CDR3 is made up of 13 amino acids. V lost 10 bases to trimming and J lost 5 bases, with 15 bases between them. CDR1 SNHLY and CDR2 FYNNEI come from the germline V gene. CDR3 in amino acids: CATSTGLYQPQHF. The DNA of the CDR3 is TGTGCCACCTCTACGGGCCTCTATCAGCCCCAGCATTTT.

This clonotype has at least ten counts. The germline gene is not matched at one end of the junction; a read error may be the cause. The chain joins TRBV2 to TRBJ1-5, with D unresolved. The CDR3 covers 14 residues. Germline loops: CDR1 SNHLY, CDR2 FYNNEI. Here the CDR3 DNA reads TGTGCCAGCAGTGCGGATAGCAGCAATCAGCCCCAGCGTTTT. This sequence encodes CASSADSSNQPQRF.

The chain links TRBV20-1 to TRBJ2-5, with TRBD2 identical over 11 bases. There are 15 residues in the CDR3. Germline V CDR1 and CDR2: DFQATT, SNEGSKA (reference sequence). Losses at the gene ends were 2 bases for V and 1 base for J; bases not matched to a gene: 3. CDR3 nucleotide sequence: TGCAGTGCTAGACTAGCGGGAGGTCCCCAAGAGACCCAGTACTTC. It is translated as CSARLAGGPQETQYF.

The gene calls are TRBV12-2 and TRBJ1-3; the table names TRBD1, a call not compared with the DNA. TRBV12-2 is reported as a pseudogene. The CDR3 has 16 amino acids. CDR3: CAISPDLFSSGNTIYF. For the CDR3, the DNA is TGTGCTATCAGCCCCGACCTATTTAGCTCTGGAAACACCATATATTTT.

This clonotype was picked up many times. The rearrangement links TRBV18 to TRBJ2-2; a possible D gene is TRBD1 (6 bases). V lost 10 bases, J lost 2 bases, and 14 bases lay in between. The V gene's germline CDR1 is KGHSH and CDR2 LQKENI. The CDR3 covers 14 residues. The DNA for the CDR3 is TGTGCCACGCCCCGGACAGCCAACACCGGGGAGCTGTTTTTT. Translated, it gives CATPRTANTGELFF.

This clonotype has a count of ten or more. The rearrangement joins TRBV30 to TRBJ1-3, with D maybe TRBD1 (6 bases). The germline gives CDR1 GTSNPN, CDR2 SVGIG (reference sequence). The CDR3 is 12 residues long. V gave up 3 bases and J gave up 5 bases, with 8 bases separating them. The CDR3 sequence is CAWRTGRNTIYF. The CDR3 region has the DNA TGTGCCTGGAGAACAGGGCGAAACACCATATATTTT.

This clonotype was recorded at least ten times. J is TRBJ1-5 and V is TRBV24-1; perhaps TRBD1 as D (5 bases). This CDR3 has 16 amino acids. Germline V lookup: CDR1 KGHDR, CDR2 SFDVKD. V lost 5 bases and J lost 3, with 16 bases in between. The CDR3 here is CATSGSREGTNQPQHF. The CDR3 coding sequence is TGTGCCACCAGTGGAAGCCGCGAGGGGACCAATCAGCCCCAGCATTTT.

This clonotype was seen repeatedly, ten times or more. The V and J genes are TRBV2 and TRBJ1-5; unclear D gene. The length of the CDR3 is 11 residues. Per the germline V gene, CDR1 is SNHLY and CDR2 is FYNNEI. V gave up 8 bases and J gave up 9 bases, with 11 bases separating them. The CDR3 loop reads CASGINGPQHF. In DNA form, the CDR3 reads TGTGCCAGCGGTATTAACGGGCCCCAGCATTTT.

The rearrangement joins TRBV29-1 to TRBJ1-1; TRBD1 might be the D (5 bases). Germline assignment: CDR1 SQVTM and CDR2 ANQGSEA. The CDR3 is 13 residues long. V dropped 7 bases and J dropped 5 bases, with 17 bases sitting between them. CDR3 residues: CSAFVGGMTEAFF. CDR3 coding DNA: TGCAGCGCTTTTGTTGGGGGAATGACTGAAGCTTTCTTT.